Listed below are T cell receptor beta chains from one sample, sequenced in a study of T cell changes during pregnancy in multiple sclerosis. Profiled with immunoSEQ multiplex PCR; TCRdb holds only in-frame clones, not every one. This sample has approximately 83,000 clones, with approximately 95% found just once. The sequencing here drew on peripheral blood, taken in the first trimester of pregnancy. Receptors were obtained from a female donor with multiple sclerosis, enrolled in a pregnancy study. The CDR3 runs from the conserved cysteine through the conserved F or W. The order of the fields is clone size, D gene, J gene, V gene, CDR3 DNA, CDR3 protein. The D gene is left open where the match is weak. For some rows the clone size is stated as once, few or many, or as a class when expanded; others skip it.

NA,NA,TRBJ2-7,TRBV7-5,TGTGCCAGAAGCTTAAGGGGGACAGCCAAGACTAGCTCCTACGAGCAGTACTTC,CARSLRGTAKTSSYEQYF
once,TRBD1,TRBJ1-4,TRBV6-5,TGTGCCAGCAGCAGGGGGTCGGTGGATGAAAAACTGTTTTTT,CASSRGSVDEKLFF
NA,NA,TRBJ1-4,TRBV15,TGTGCCACCAGCGGGAAATTGGAGGCGACGAAACTGTTTTTT,CATSGKLEATKLFF
NA,NA,TRBJ2-5,TRBV13,TGTGCCAGCAGCTTAGCCGCCTCGGCCCAGTACTTC,CASSLAASAQYF
once,NA,TRBJ1-2,TRBV5-6,TGTGCCAGCAGCCCAAGACAGGAATTCTATGGCTACACCTTC,CASSPRQEFYGYTF
NA,TRBD2,TRBJ2-3,TRBV5-1,TGCGCCAGCAGCTTTCCACCCGGGACTAGCGGGGAGACAGATACGCAGTATTTT,CASSFPPGTSGETDTQYF
NA,NA,TRBJ1-2,TRBV5-6,TGTGCCAGCAGCACGGGAGGAGTTGGCTACACCTTC,CASSTGGVGYTF
NA,NA,TRBJ2-3,TRBV29-1,TGCAGCGTTGTGACAGACTTAAGGACAGATACGCAGTATTTT,CSVVTDLRTDTQYF
NA,NA,TRBJ2-5,TRBV5-1,TGCGCCAGCAGCTTGGGGCAGGGGAGCCACGAGACCCAGTACTTC,CASSLGQGSHETQYF
NA,TRBD2,TRBJ2-1,TRBV19,TGTGCCAGTAGTATAGATGGCGGGAGCTCCTACAATGAGCAGTTCTTC,CASSIDGGSSYNEQFF
NA,NA,TRBJ1-6,TRBV5-1,TGCGCCAGCAGCTCTCAGGATTCACCCCTCCACTTT,CASSSQDSPLHF
NA,TRBD1,TRBJ1-4,TRBV30,TGTGCCTGGGGGGACAGGCAAGATGAAAAACTGTTTTTT,CAWGDRQDEKLFF
NA,TRBD1,TRBJ1-4,TRBV11-3,TGTGCCAGCACTAGGCGGACAGGGGACGAAAAACTGTTTTTT,CASTRRTGDEKLFF
NA,TRBD2,TRBJ2-3,TRBV5-1,TGCGCCAGCAGCTTGGCAGTAGCGGGTGCGGATGGTACGCAGTATTTT,CASSLAVAGADGTQYF
NA,NA,TRBJ1-5,TRBV7-6,TGTGCCAGCAGCTTAGGGGGGGATCAGCCCCAGCATTTT,CASSLGGDQPQHF
NA,TRBD2,TRBJ2-1,TRBV6-6,TGTGCCAGCAGTCGACTAGCGGAGTACAATGAGCAGTTCTTC,CASSRLAEYNEQFF
NA,TRBD1,TRBJ2-1,TRBV2,TGTGCCAGCAGACCGGGACAGGGCTCCTACAATGAGCAGTTCTTC,CASRPGQGSYNEQFF
NA,NA,TRBJ2-7,TRBV7-9,TGTGCCAGCAGACGGGACACGGCTCTCTACGAGCAGTACTTC,CASRRDTALYEQYF
NA,TRBD2,TRBJ2-1,TRBV5-6,TGTGCCAGCAGCTTCCAACTAGCGGGGGGGCGGAATGAGCAGTTCTTC,CASSFQLAGGRNEQFF
NA,NA,TRBJ2-2,TRBV11-3,TGTGCCAGCTCCCACGGGGGATCCGGGGAGCTGTTTTTT,CASSHGGSGELFF
NA,NA,TRBJ1-6,TRBV2,TGTGCCAGCAGTGAGTCGGAGGGCAATTCACCCCTCCACTTT,CASSESEGNSPLHF
NA,TRBD2,TRBJ2-3,TRBV7-8,TGTGCCAGCAGCCCGAATAGCGGGGTCACAGATACGCAGTATTTT,CASSPNSGVTDTQYF
NA,NA,TRBJ2-1,TRBV5-1,TGCGCCAGCGGGCAGGGGGGCTACAATGAGCAGTTCTTC,CASGQGGYNEQFF
once,NA,TRBJ2-7,TRBV7-9,TGTGCCAGCAGCCAGGGCCCTGGCAGGCTCCTCGAGCAGTACTTC,CASSQGPGRLLEQYF
once,NA,TRBJ1-4,TRBV7-9,TGTGCCAGCAGCTTAAAGTCAGGGGCCAATGAAAAACTGTTTTTT,CASSLKSGANEKLFF
NA,TRBD2,TRBJ2-5,TRBV19,TGTGCCAGTAGTCTCGGACTAGCGGGGGGGCAGGAGACCCAGTACTTC,CASSLGLAGGQETQYF
NA,TRBD2,TRBJ2-2,TRBV28,TGTGCCAGCAGTTCCTTCCGACTAGCGGGGGGGCCCGGGGAGCTGTTTTTT,CASSSFRLAGGPGELFF
NA,NA,TRBJ1-1,TRBV19,TGTGCCAGTAGTATAGAGCAGGGTGAAGCTTTCTTT,CASSIEQGEAFF
NA,NA,TRBJ1-6,TRBV5-1,TGCGCCAGCAGCTTCGACAGTCCTGCGAGCTCCTATAATTCACCCCTCCACTTT,CASSFDSPASSYNSPLHF
few,NA,TRBJ2-5,TRBV10-3,TGTGCCATCGGAGACCCTTGGGAGACCCAGTACTTC,CAIGDPWETQYF
once,NA,TRBJ2-3,TRBV5-4,TGTGCCAGCAGCTTGGGTGGGGCCCTCACAGATACGCAGTATTTT,CASSLGGALTDTQYF
NA,TRBD1,TRBJ2-5,TRBV7-3,TGTGCCAGCAGCTTAAGGGACAGTAACCAAGAGACCCAGTACTTC,CASSLRDSNQETQYF
NA,NA,TRBJ2-7,TRBV14,TGTGCCAGCAGCCAGACTGTCAAATTTTACGAGCAGTACTTC,CASSQTVKFYEQYF
NA,NA,TRBJ1-6,TRBV19,TGTGCCAGTAGAAGCCCCCAGGGAGGCTCGGGGAATTCACCCCTCCACTTT,CASRSPQGGSGNSPLHF